This TCR beta chain is drawn from a study of blood T cells in healthy people across ages. Together with a sample-barcoded 5' primer, a J-beta primer mix was included in a second PCR lasting 7 to 11 cycles. MiXCR, run by TCRdb on the 5' RACE reads, gives a single entry per CDR3 protein. Altogether approximately 800,000 distinct CDR3 sequences are present, roughly 53% being singletons, with the ten largest covering roughly 37%. Trimming stripped 6 bases from V and 0 bases from J, with 12 bases between. The CDR3 is 14 residues long. Germline V gene data show CDR1 as SGHRS and CDR2 as YFSETQ. The V gene is TRBV5-1, the J gene TRBJ2-5; a weak D match, TRBD2 (6 bases). Sequenced material: blood. This clonotype was sampled from an elderly man in good health. The CDR3 reads CASNQGGYQETQYF. The CDR3 region has the DNA TGCGCCAGCAACCAGGGAGGCTACCAAGAGACCCAGTACTTC.